This T cell receptor beta chain derives from a study of T-cell reconstitution after alpha-beta-depleted transplantation in children. Study-wide points: Reportedly, only several hundred clones from non-depleted graft cells drove alpha-beta T-cell counts at about two months. Certain patients had high TCRbeta diversity at day 60, and it came from recipient T cells and thymic progenitors that survived. Hyperexpanded clones declined; after one year, newly produced T cells mostly supplied diversity.

On this clonotype itself: As yet, its antigen is unknown.

Construction of the TCRbeta library involved unique molecular identifiers. A single record per CDR3 protein comes from TCRdb applying MiXCR to the PCR reads. Counted here are fewer than 250,000 distinct CDR3 sequences, roughly 15% occurring once; the ten biggest clones make up around 45%. The sequence derives from a male patient between 2 and 10 years old who had a stem cell transplant for acute lymphoblastic leukemia, so the T cells may come from the graft donor. Sequences were derived from PBMCs, mostly from graft donor cells, sampled 360 days after TCRalphabeta/CD19-depleted stem cell transplant.

The CDR3 nucleotides read TGTGCCAGCAGCTTCCCACAGGGGGCTGGCTACGAGCAGTACTTC. This codes for CASSFPQGAGYEQYF. This chain links TRBV7-9 with TRBJ2-7, with 9 nucleotides matching TRBD1. This CDR3 has 15 residues. The V gene's germline CDR1 is SEHNR and CDR2 FQNEAQ (reference sequence). J lost 3 bases, V lost 3 bases, and 6 bases had no gene match.